This is a list of T cell receptor beta chains from one sample in a study of CD8 T cells in ankylosing spondylitis. TCRdb re-called the 5' RACE reads with MiXCR, one entry per CDR3 protein. The sample includes just under 550,000 distinct CDR3 sequences, over 9.5% of them seen just once. Input material: blood, either unsorted or a sorted T cell fraction (not recorded which). The origin of the receptors is a male donor with ankylosing spondylitis. Both conserved end residues are part of each CDR3. Each record gives: J gene, V gene, D gene, clone size, CDR3 protein, CDR3 DNA. D genes are given only for firm matches. Size tells how often a clone was seen (once, few, many) or the class of an expanded clone, and some rows leave it out.

>TRBJ1-4|TRBV20-1|TRBD1|NA
CSAGRTGGYTTNEKLFF
TGCAGTGCTGGCCGGACAGGTGGTTATACAACTAATGAAAAACTGTTTTTT
>TRBJ2-7|TRBV6-6|NA|NA
CASATGTSYEQYF
TGTGCCAGCGCAACCGGGACTTCTTACGAGCAGTACTTC
>TRBJ1-2|TRBV6-1|NA|NA
CASSDQLLNYGYTF
TGTGCCAGCAGTGATCAACTCCTTAACTATGGCTACACCTTC
>TRBJ2-5|TRBV20-1|TRBD2|few
CSASRSGSGTQYF
TGCAGTGCTAGTCGAAGCGGGAGCGGGACCCAGTACTTC
>TRBJ1-2|TRBV6-1|TRBD1|few
CASSESRGHYGYTF
TGTGCCAGCAGTGAAAGCAGGGGGCACTATGGCTACACCTTC
>TRBJ1-4|TRBV5-1|NA|NA
CASSSGGTNEKLFF
TGCGCCAGCAGCTCAGGTGGAACTAATGAAAAACTGTTTTTT
>TRBJ2-1|TRBV4-2|TRBD1|NA
CASSQGGTGRGNVQFF
TGTGCCAGCAGCCAGGGCGGGACAGGGAGAGGCAATGTGCAGTTCTTC
>TRBJ2-2|TRBV4-1|TRBD1|few
CASSPRDRGGTGELFF
TGCGCCAGCAGCCCCCGGGACAGGGGTGGCACCGGGGAGCTGTTTTTT
>TRBJ2-2|TRBV14|TRBD2|few
CASSQSMGLAGAGELFF
TGTGCCAGCAGCCAATCAATGGGACTAGCGGGAGCCGGGGAGCTGTTTTTT
>TRBJ2-1|TRBV7-9|NA|many
CASSLSSVGEQFF
TGTGCCAGCAGCTTATCTAGCGTCGGTGAGCAGTTCTTC
>TRBJ2-5|TRBV6-1|NA|few
CASSELKVAETQYF
TGTGCCAGCAGTGAATTGAAGGTGGCAGAGACCCAGTACTTC
>TRBJ2-7|TRBV7-9|TRBD1|few
CASSSEGQGEEQYF
TGTGCCAGCAGCTCCGAGGGACAGGGGGAGGAGCAGTACTTC
>TRBJ1-1|TRBV19|NA|NA
CASDKGGTEAFF
TGTGCCAGCGACAAAGGGGGAACTGAAGCTTTCTTT
>TRBJ2-1|TRBV7-9|TRBD2|NA
CASSLVGVAGVDEQFF
TGTGCCAGCAGCTTAGTTGGGGTAGCGGGAGTCGATGAGCAGTTCTTC
>TRBJ2-2|TRBV5-5|NA|NA
CASSLAGDLTGELFF
TGTGCCAGCAGCTTGGCTGGGGATCTCACCGGGGAGCTGTTTTTT
>TRBJ2-3|TRBV7-9|NA|NA
CASSTTGAGSPDTQYF
TGTGCCAGCAGCACCACGGGGGCAGGGAGTCCAGATACGCAGTATTTT
>TRBJ1-5|TRBV7-8|TRBD1|many
CASSQRQGQPQHF
TGTGCCAGCAGCCAACGACAGGGGCAGCCCCAGCATTTT